This note documents a single TCR beta chain sequence. Its antigen is still unknown. This entry is derived from a study of T cell responses to AZD1222 COVID-19 vaccine. Clones were read by immunoSEQ multiplex PCR, and TCRdb kept only the in-frame ones, dropping some. The sample records 140,000 to 150,000 clones, 91% being singletons. Overall study results and limits: Regions 160-218 and 743-854 dominated among vaccine-associated CD4 TCRs spanning spike. Just six or seven AZD1222 recipients tested seropositive at baseline. Repertoires were collected only later (after the peak T cell response had occurred).

In germline, CDR1 is SGHRS, CDR2 YFSETQ. V was clipped by 7 bases and J by 1 base; unmatched bases: 7. CDR3 length: 14 residues. Sequences were derived from peripheral blood, sampled 28 days after the second AZD1222 dose. The sequence was collected from an adult who received the AZD1222 COVID-19 vaccine. The genes are TRBV5-1 and TRBJ2-7, with 8 bases that match TRBD2. For the CDR3, the DNA is TGCGCCAGCGGATGGACTAGCTATTCCTACGAGCAGTACTTC. Translation: CASGWTSYSYEQYF.